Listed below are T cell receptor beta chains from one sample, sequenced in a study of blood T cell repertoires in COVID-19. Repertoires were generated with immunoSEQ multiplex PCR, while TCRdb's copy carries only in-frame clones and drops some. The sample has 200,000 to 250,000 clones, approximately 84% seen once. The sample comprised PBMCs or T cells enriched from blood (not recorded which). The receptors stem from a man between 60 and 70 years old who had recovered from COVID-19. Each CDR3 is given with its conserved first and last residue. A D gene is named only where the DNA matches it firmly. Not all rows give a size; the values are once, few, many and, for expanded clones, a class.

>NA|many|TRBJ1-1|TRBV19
CASSTGVRGTEAFF
TGTGCCAGTAGTACAGGGGTCCGTGGCACTGAAGCTTTCTTT
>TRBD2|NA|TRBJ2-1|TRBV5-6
CASSLGLAGYNEQFF
TGTGCCAGCAGCTTGGGACTAGCGGGGTACAATGAGCAGTTCTTC
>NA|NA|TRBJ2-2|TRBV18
CASSRRGANTGELFF
TGTGCCAGCTCACGCAGGGGGGCGAACACCGGGGAGCTGTTTTTT
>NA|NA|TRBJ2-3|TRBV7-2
CASSLTQLDTQYF
TGTGCCAGCAGCTTGACACAGCTTGATACGCAGTATTTT
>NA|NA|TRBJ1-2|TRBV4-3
CASSQQGREGYTF
TGCGCCAGCAGCCAACAGGGGAGGGAGGGCTACACCTTC
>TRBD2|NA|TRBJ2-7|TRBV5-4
CASSLTSGAPYEQYF
TGTGCCAGCAGCTTGACTAGCGGGGCTCCCTACGAGCAGTACTTC
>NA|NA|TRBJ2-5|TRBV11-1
CASSLDSQETQYF
TGTGCCAGCAGCTTAGACAGCCAAGAGACCCAGTACTTC
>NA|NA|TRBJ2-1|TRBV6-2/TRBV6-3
CASSKPGVFNEQFF
TGTGCCAGCAGTAAACCGGGGGTCTTCAATGAGCAGTTCTTC
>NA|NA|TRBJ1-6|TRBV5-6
CASSRWALGDSPLHF
TGTGCCAGCAGCCGATGGGCCCTCGGTGATTCACCCCTCCACTTT
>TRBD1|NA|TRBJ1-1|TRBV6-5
CASSWDSGTEAFF
TGTGCCAGCAGTTGGGACAGTGGCACTGAAGCTTTCTTT
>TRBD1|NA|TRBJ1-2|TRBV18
CASSSGQGWSDGYTF
TGTGCCAGCTCATCGGGACAGGGATGGTCTGATGGCTACACCTTC
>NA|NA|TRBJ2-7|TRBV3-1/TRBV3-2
CASSSISSYEQYF
TGTGCCAGCAGCTCCATATCGAGCTACGAGCAGTACTTC
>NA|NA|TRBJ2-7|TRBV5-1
CASSLAGRHYEQYF
TGCGCCAGCAGCTTGGCCGGCAGACACTACGAGCAGTACTTC
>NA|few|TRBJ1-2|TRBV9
CASSVGRTAPTDGYTF
TGTGCCAGCAGCGTAGGCAGGACAGCCCCGACGGATGGCTACACCTTC
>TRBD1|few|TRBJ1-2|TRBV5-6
CASSLLQGALNVAF
TGTGCCAGCAGCTTGTTACAGGGGGCCCTGAACGTAGCGTTC
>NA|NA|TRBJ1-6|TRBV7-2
CASSLWVGRDYNSPLHF
TGTGCCAGCAGCTTGTGGGTAGGCAGGGACTATAATTCACCCCTCCACTTT
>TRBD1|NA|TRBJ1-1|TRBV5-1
CASRFGQGNTEAFF
TGCGCCAGCAGGTTTGGACAGGGTAACACTGAAGCTTTCTTT
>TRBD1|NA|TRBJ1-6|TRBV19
CASSPGDRSNSPLHF
TGTGCCAGTAGTCCGGGGGACAGGAGTAATTCACCCCTCCACTTT
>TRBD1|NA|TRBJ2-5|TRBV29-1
CSVYGQAPWAQYF
TGCAGCGTGTACGGACAGGCGCCTTGGGCCCAGTACTTC
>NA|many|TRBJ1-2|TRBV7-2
CASSLVPGVHGYTF
TGTGCCAGCAGCTTAGTCCCAGGGGTCCATGGCTACACCTTC
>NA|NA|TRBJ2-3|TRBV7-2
CASSAGSDTQYF
TGTGCCAGCAGCGCAGGGTCGGATACGCAGTATTTT
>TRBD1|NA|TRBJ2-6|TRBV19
CASKTGQGALSGANVLTF
TGTGCCAGTAAAACGGGACAGGGGGCCCTCTCTGGGGCCAACGTCCTGACTTTC
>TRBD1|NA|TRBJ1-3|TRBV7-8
CASSPGQASTLSGNTIYF
TGTGCCAGCAGCCCCGGACAGGCTAGCACCCTCTCTGGAAACACCATATATTTT
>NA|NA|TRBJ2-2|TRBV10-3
CAISEGVGGTGELFF
TGTGCCATCAGTGAAGGTGTAGGGGGCACCGGGGAGCTGTTTTTT
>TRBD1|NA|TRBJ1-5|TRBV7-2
CASSRDRERPQHF
TGTGCCAGCAGCCGTGACAGGGAGCGGCCCCAGCATTTT
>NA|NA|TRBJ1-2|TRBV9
CASSVDLGSNYGYTF
TGTGCCAGCAGCGTAGATCTGGGCTCTAACTATGGCTACACCTTC
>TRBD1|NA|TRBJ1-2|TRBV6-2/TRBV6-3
CASSRDRANSYTF
TGTGCCAGCAGCCGTGACAGGGCAAATAGCTACACCTTC
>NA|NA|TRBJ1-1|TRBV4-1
CASSQDEEATEAFF
TGCGCCAGCAGCCAAGATGAGGAAGCCACTGAAGCTTTCTTT
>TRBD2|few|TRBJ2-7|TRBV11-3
CASSLERGTSSSYEQYF
TGTGCCAGCAGCTTAGAGCGGGGGACTAGCTCTTCCTACGAGCAGTACTTC
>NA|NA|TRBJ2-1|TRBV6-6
CASSSDIGEQFF
TGTGCCAGCAGTTCCGATATCGGGGAGCAGTTCTTC
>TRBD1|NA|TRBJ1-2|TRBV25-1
CASSGTGGKGYTF
TGTGCCAGCAGTGGAACAGGGGGCAAAGGCTACACCTTC
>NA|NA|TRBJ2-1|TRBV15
CATSRVTRHNNEQFF
TGTGCCACCAGCAGAGTCACTAGACATAACAATGAGCAGTTCTTC
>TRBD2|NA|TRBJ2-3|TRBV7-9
CASTKSGGAADTQYF
TGTGCCAGCACCAAAAGCGGGGGGGCGGCAGATACGCAGTATTTT
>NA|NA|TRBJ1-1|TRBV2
CASSEARHNTEAFF
TGTGCCAGCAGTGAAGCGCGGCACAACACTGAAGCTTTCTTT
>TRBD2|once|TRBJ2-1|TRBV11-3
CASSLVAGGPGNEQFF
TGTGCCAGCAGCTTAGTAGCGGGGGGGCCGGGTAATGAGCAGTTCTTC
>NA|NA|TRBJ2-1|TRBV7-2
CASSLTHEQFF
TGTGCCAGCAGCTTAACTCATGAGCAGTTCTTC
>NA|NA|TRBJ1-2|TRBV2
CASSVEKYGYTF
TGTGCCAGCAGTGTGGAGAAATACGGCTACACCTTC